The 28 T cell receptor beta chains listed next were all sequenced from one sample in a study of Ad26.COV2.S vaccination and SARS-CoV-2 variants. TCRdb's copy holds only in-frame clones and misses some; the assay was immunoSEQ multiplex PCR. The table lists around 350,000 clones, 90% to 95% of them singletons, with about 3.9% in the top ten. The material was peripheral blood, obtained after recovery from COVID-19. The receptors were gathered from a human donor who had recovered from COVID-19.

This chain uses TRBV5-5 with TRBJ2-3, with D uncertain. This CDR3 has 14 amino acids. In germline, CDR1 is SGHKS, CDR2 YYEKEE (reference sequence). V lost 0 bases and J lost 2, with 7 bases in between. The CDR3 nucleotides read TGTGCCAGCAGCTTGGAAGGCTACACAGATACGCAGTATTTT. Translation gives CASSLEGYTDTQYF.

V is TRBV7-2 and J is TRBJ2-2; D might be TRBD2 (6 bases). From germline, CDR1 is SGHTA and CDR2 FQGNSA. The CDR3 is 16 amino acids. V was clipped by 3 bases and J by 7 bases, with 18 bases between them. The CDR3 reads CASSFGADGGGGELFF. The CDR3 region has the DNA TGTGCCAGCAGCTTCGGGGCGGACGGGGGAGGCGGGGAGCTGTTTTTT.

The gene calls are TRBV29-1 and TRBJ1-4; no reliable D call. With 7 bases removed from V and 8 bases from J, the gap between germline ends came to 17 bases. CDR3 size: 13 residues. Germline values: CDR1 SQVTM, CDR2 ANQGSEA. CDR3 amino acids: CSGMGGRGEKLFF. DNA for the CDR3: TGCAGCGGGATGGGAGGACGAGGGGAAAAACTGTTTTTT.

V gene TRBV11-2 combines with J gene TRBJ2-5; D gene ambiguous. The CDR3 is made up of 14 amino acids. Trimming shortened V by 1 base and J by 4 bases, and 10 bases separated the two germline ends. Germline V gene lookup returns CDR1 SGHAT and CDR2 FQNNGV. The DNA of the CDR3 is TGTGCCAGCAGCTTAGTTCCGGGCGGAGAGACCCAGTACTTC. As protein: CASSLVPGGETQYF.

CDR3 sequence reads: CAISGERDGAQLFF. The CDR3 DNA is TGTGCCATCAGTGGAGAGAGGGATGGGGCCCAACTGTTTTTT. The chain carries TRBV10-3 and TRBJ1-4, with D perhaps matching TRBD1 (5 bases). V lost 4 bases and J lost 12, with 18 bases in between. This CDR3 region has 14 residues. Germline V gene sequence: CDR1 ENHRY, CDR2 SYGVKD.

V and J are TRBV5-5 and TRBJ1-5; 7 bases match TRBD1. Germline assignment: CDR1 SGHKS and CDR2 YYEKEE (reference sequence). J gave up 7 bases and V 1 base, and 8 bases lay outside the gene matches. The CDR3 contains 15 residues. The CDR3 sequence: CASSLWDRRHQPQHF. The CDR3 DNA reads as TGTGCCAGCAGCTTGTGGGACAGAAGACACCAGCCCCAGCATTTT.

CDR3 bases: TGTGCCAGCAGCCTTAATTCTTGGGGGGCCCCCTTGGGGGCTTTCTTT. This translates into CASSLNSWGAPLGAFF. The chain uses TRBV7-2 and TRBJ1-1, with D possibly matching TRBD1 (6 bases). CDR1 SGHTA and CDR2 FQGNSA come from the germline V gene. The CDR3 is made up of 16 amino acids. The V and J ends lost 5 bases and 11 bases respectively, with 27 bases between them. The variable domain in full, with the rest retrieved from reference TRBV7-2 and TRBJ1-1, is GAGVSQSPSNKVTEKGKDVELRCDPISGHTALYWYRQSLGQGLEFLIYFQGNSAPDKSGLPSDRFSAERTGGSVSTLTIQRTQQEDSAVYLCASSLNSWGAPLGAFFGQGTRLTVV.

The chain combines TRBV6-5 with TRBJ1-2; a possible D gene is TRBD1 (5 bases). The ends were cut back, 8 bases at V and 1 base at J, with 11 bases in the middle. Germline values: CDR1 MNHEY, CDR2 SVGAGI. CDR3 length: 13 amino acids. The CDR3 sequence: CASGGGINYGYTF. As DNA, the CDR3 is TGTGCCAGCGGCGGGGGGATTAACTATGGCTACACCTTC.

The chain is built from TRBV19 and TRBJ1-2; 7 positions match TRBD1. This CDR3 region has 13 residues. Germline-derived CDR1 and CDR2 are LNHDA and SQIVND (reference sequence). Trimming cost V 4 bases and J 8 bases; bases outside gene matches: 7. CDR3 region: CASSTMTGRGYTF. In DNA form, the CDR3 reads TGTGCCAGTAGTACTATGACAGGGAGAGGCTACACCTTC.

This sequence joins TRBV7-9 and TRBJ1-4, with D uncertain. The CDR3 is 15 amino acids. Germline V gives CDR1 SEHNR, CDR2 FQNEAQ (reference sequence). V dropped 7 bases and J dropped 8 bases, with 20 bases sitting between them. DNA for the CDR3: TGTGCCAGCACCCCCCTTGGCGAAAAACCCGAAAAACTGTTTTTT. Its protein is CASTPLGEKPEKLFF.

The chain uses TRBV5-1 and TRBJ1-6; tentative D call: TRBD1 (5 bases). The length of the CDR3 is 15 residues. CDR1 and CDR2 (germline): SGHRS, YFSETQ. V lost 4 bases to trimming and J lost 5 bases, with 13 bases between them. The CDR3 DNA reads TGCGCCAGCAGCGTACCAGGGCCAGATAATTCACCCCTCCACTTT. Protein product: CASSVPGPDNSPLHF.

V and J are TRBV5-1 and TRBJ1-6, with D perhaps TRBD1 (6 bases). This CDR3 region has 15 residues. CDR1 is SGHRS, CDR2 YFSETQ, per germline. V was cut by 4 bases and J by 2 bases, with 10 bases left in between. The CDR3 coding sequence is TGCGCCAGCAGCGAACAGGGTCCCTATAATTCACCCCTCCACTTT. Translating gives CASSEQGPYNSPLHF.

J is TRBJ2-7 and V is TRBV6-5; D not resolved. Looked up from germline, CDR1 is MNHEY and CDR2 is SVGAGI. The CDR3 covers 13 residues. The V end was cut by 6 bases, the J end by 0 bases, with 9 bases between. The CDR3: CASSTSFSYEQYF. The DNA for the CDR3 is TGTGCCAGCAGCACAAGCTTCTCCTACGAGCAGTACTTC.

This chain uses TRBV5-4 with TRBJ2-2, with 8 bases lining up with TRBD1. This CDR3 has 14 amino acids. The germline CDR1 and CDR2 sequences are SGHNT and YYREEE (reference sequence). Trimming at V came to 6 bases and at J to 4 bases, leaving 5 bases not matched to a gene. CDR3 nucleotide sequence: TGTGCCAGCATCGGACAGGGCGGCACCGGGGAGCTGTTTTTT. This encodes CASIGQGGTGELFF.

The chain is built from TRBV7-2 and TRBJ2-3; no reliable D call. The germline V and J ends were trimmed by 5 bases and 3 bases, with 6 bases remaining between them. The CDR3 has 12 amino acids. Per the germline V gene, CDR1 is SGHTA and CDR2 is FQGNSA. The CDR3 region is CASSLRTDTQYF. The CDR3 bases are TGTGCCAGCAGCCTAAGGACAGATACGCAGTATTTT.

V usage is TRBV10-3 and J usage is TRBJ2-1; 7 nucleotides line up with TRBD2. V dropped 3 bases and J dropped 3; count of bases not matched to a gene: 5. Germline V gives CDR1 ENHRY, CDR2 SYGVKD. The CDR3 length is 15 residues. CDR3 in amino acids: CAISDGRGNYNEQFF. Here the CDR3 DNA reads TGTGCCATCAGTGATGGGAGGGGAAACTACAATGAGCAGTTCTTC.

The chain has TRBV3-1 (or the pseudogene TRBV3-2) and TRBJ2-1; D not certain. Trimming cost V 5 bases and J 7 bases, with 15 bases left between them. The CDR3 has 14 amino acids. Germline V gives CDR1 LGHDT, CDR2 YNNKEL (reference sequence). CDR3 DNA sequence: TGTGCCAGCAGCTTCACGCCCGAAAGGAATGAGCAGTTCTTC. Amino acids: CASSFTPERNEQFF.

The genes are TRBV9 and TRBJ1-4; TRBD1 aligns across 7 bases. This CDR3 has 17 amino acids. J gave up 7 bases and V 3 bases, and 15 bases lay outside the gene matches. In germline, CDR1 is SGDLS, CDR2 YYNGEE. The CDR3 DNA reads TGTGCCAGCAGCGGACGCGGGACAGCCGAAGGGACTGAAAAACTGTTTTTT. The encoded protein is CASSGRGTAEGTEKLFF.

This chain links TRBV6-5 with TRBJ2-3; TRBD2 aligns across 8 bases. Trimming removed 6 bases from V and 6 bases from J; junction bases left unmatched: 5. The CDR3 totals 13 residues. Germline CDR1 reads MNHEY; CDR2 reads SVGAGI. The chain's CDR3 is CASSRGGPDTQYF. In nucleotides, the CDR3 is TGTGCCAGCAGCCGGGGGGGCCCCGATACGCAGTATTTT.

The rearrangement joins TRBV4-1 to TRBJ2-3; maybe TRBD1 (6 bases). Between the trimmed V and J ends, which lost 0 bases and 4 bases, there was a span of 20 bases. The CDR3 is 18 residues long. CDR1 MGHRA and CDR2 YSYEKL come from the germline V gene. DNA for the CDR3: TGCGCCAGCAGCCAAGAAGGGATCCAGGGGAGTTGGTCAGATACGCAGTATTTT. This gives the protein CASSQEGIQGSWSDTQYF.

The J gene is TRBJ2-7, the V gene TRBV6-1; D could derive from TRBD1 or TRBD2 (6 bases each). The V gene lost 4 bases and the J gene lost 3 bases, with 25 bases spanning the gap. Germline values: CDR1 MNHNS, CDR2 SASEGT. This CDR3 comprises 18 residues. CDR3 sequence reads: CASSGVVGGAVRYYEQYF. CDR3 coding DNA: TGTGCCAGCAGTGGAGTCGTCGGGGGCGCGGTTAGGTACTACGAGCAGTACTTC.

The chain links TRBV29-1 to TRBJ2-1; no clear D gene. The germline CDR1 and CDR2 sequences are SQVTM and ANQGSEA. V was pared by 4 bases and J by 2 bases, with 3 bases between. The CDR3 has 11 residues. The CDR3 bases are TGCAGCGTTGTTACCTACAATGAGCAGTTCTTC. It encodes CSVVTYNEQFF.

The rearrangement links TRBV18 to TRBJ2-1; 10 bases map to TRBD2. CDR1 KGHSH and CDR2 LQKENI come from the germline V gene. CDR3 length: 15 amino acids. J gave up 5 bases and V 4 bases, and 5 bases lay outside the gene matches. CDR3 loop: CASSRRTSGNNEQFF. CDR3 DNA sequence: TGTGCCAGCTCACGACGGACTAGCGGAAACAATGAGCAGTTCTTC.

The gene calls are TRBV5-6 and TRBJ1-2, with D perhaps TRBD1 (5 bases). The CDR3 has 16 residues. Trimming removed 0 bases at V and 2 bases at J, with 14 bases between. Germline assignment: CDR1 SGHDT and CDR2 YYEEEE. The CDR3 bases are TGTGCCAGCAGCTTGGATCGGGGGGTCTTCAACTATGGCTACACCTTC. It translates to CASSLDRGVFNYGYTF.

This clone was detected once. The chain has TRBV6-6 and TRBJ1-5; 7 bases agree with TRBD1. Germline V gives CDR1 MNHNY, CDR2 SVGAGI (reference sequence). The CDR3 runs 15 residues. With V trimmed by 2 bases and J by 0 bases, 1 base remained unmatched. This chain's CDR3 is CASSYRDSSNQPQHF. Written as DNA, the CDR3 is TGTGCCAGCAGTTACAGGGACAGTAGCAATCAGCCCCAGCATTTT.

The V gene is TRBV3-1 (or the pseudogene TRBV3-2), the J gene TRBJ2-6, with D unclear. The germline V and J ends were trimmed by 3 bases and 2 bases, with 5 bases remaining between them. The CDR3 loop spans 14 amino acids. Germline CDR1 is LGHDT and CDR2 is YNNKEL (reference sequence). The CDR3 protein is CASSQMTGANVLTF. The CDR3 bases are TGTGCCAGCAGCCAGATGACTGGGGCCAACGTCCTGACTTTC.

In nucleotides, the CDR3 is TGTGCCAGCAGTCCCGGGCAGGAGTCACCCCTCCACTTT. Encoded protein: CASSPGQESPLHF. The J gene is TRBJ1-6, the V gene TRBV27; D is unclear. The CDR3 consists of 13 residues. The germline CDR1 and CDR2 sequences are MNHEY and SMNVEV (reference sequence). V lost 5 bases and J 10 bases, leaving 12 bases between the germline ends.

The CDR3 nucleotides read TGTGCCAGCAGCCTGGCAGTGGCCGGGGAGCTGTTTTTT. Amino acids: CASSLAVAGELFF. The chain uses TRBV4-2 and TRBJ2-2; D remains ambiguous. The CDR3 length is 13 residues. Germline V gene sequence: CDR1 LGHNA, CDR2 YNFKEQ. Trimming removed 4 bases at V and 6 bases at J, with 9 bases between.